This T cell receptor beta chain was documented in a study of graft-versus-host responses after intestinal transplantation. In the study overall: Grafts were multivisceral, liver-intestinal, or isolated intestinal. Every one of the recipients received anti-thymocyte globulin induction and afterwards took tacrolimus and steroids for about 3 years. Study outcomes and limitations: Some patients had graft-donor T cell macrochimerism. In their allografts, the ratios of graft-versus-host to host-versus-graft T cell clones were high. Peak GvH clone levels in circulation were associated with early post-transplant HvG declines.

The V gene's germline CDR1 is MGHRA and CDR2 YSYEKL. The CDR3 runs 13 residues. V lost 1 base and J lost 4, with 7 bases in between. As to this clone: What it binds is unknown.

This table comes from immunoSEQ multiplex PCR, and its TCRdb copy is limited to in-frame clones, with some not included. Of about 90,000 clones detected, about 93% appear once; the ten largest clones hold 1.1%. The source was unstimulated CD8+ T cells sorted from spleen or lymph node cells, collected before transplant. This chain links TRBV4-1 with TRBJ1-2; D gene uncertain. The receptor was derived from a human donor who was the organ donor for an intestinal transplant. CDR3 in amino acids: CASSQVSSYGYTF. CDR3 sequence (DNA): TGCGCCAGCAGCCAAGTGTCCAGCTATGGCTACACCTTC.